This record concerns one T cell receptor (beta chain) sequence. These data come from a study of T cells after yellow fever vaccination. The CDR3 spans 15 residues. Germline loops: CDR1 SEHNR, CDR2 FQNEAQ (reference sequence). V dropped 4 bases and J dropped 0 bases, with 12 bases sitting between them. TCRdb re-derived calls from the 5' RACE reads in MiXCR, one entry per CDR3 protein. The sample carries roughly 340,000 distinct CDR3 sequences, 8.5% to 9% recorded once. V is TRBV7-9 and J is TRBJ1-1; D perhaps matches TRBD1 (6 bases). This specimen was PBMCs, taken on the day of the first yellow fever vaccination. The receptor was isolated from a man between 18 and 29 years old who received the YFV17D yellow fever vaccine. The CDR3 coding sequence is TGTGCCAGCAGCTCCTGGGGGGCCTTGAACACTGAAGCTTTCTTT. Translation: CASSSWGALNTEAFF. The full variable domain, completed using reference TRBV7-9 and TRBJ1-1, is DTGVSQNPRHKITKRGQNVTFRCDPISEHNRLYWYRQTLGQGPEFLTYFQNEAQLEKSRLLSDRFSAERPKGSFSTLEIQRTEQGDSAMYLCASSSWGALNTEAFFGQGTRLTVV.